In its sample, the clone carrying this T cell receptor (beta chain) was seen once. Its antigen is unknown. This sample stems from a study of T cell clonotyping in hematopoietic cell transplantation. Germline CDR1 reads MNHEY; CDR2 reads SVGAGI. The CDR3 totals 15 residues. The ends lost 7 bases at V and 2 bases at J; junction bases unmatched: 6. Study results and caveats: At the given depth, recipient repertoires were over 95% de novo clonotypes. Graft donor and pretransplant recipient Inverse Simpson Index values predicted broader posttransplant TCR diversity.

Repertoires were generated with immunoSEQ multiplex PCR, while TCRdb's copy carries only in-frame clones and drops some. The repertoire includes about 18,000 clones, about 82% of them detected once, and roughly 8% sits in the top ten. Time point specified: recipient sample about 28 days before transplant, after cytoreduction. Samples: about 28 days before transplant, then days 30, 100 and 180 after. The chain uses TRBV6-5 and TRBJ2-5; 11 bases are a match to TRBD2. Specimen: peripheral blood mononuclear cells, collected before stem cell transplant. This TCR was sampled from a man in his fifties or sixties with acute myeloid leukemia. Some clones in this sample may be carry-over from other donors' samples. CDR3 in amino acids: CASNGLAGGQETQYF. The CDR3 region has the DNA TGTGCCAGCAACGGGCTAGCGGGGGGACAAGAGACCCAGTACTTC.